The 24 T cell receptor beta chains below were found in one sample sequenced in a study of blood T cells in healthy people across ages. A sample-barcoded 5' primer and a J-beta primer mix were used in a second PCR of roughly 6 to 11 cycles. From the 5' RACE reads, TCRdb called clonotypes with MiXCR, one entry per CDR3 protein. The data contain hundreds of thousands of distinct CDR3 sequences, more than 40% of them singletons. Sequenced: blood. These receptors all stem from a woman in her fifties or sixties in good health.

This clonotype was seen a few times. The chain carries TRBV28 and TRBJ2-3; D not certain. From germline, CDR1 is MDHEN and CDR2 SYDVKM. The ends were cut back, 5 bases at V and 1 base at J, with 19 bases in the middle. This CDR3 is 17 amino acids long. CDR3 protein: CASSPPSLRSRTDTQYF. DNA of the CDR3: TGTGCCAGCAGTCCCCCCTCCCTTCGCAGCCGCACAGATACGCAGTATTTT.

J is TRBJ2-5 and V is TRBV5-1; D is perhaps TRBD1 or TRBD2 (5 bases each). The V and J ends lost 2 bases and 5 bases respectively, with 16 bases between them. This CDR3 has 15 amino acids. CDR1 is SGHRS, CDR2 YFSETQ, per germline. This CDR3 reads CASSLFGRGGETQYF. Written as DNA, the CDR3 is TGCGCCAGCAGCTTATTCGGACGGGGCGGGGAGACCCAGTACTTC.

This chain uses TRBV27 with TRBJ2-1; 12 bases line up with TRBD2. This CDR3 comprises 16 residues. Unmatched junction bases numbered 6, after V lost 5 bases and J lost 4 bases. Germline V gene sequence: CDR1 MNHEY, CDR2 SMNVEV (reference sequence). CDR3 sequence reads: CASSPRGTSGYNEQFF. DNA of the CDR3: TGTGCCAGCAGTCCTCGCGGGACTAGCGGGTACAATGAGCAGTTCTTC.

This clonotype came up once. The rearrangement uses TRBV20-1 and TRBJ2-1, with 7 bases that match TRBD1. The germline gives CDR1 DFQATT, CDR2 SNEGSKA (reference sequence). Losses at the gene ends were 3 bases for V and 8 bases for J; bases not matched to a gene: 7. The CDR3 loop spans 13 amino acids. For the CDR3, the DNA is TGCAGTGCTAGGACAGGGAAGGGCTATGAGCAGTTCTTC. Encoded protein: CSARTGKGYEQFF.

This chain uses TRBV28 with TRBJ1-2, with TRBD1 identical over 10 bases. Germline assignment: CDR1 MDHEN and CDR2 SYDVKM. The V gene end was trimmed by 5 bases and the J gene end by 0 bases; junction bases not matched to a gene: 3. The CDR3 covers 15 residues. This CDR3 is CASSTDRGANYGYTF. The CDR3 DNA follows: TGTGCCAGCAGTACGGACAGGGGGGCTAACTATGGCTACACCTTC.

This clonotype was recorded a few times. The DNA of the CDR3 is TGCAGTGCCCGGACAGAGCTGAACACCGGGGAGCTGTTTTTT. This codes for CSARTELNTGELFF. The chain joins TRBV20-1 to TRBJ2-2, with D perhaps TRBD1 (6 bases). Looked up from germline, CDR1 is DFQATT and CDR2 is SNEGSKA (reference sequence). This CDR3 region has 14 residues. V lost 6 bases and J 1 base, leaving 12 bases between the germline ends.

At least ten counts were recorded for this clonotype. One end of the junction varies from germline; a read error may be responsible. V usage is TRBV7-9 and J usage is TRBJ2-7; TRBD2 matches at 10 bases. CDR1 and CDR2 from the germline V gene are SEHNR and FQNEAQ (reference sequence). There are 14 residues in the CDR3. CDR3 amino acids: CASSLAGVQYEQYF. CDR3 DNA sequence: TGTGCCAGCAGCCTAGCGGGAGTACAATACGAGCAGTACTTC.

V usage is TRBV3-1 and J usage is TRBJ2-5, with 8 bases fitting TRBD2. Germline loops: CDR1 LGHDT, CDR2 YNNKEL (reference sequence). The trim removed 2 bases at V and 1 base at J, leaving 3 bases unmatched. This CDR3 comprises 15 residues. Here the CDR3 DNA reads TGTGCCAGCAGCCAATCGGGGGGGAGCCAAGAGACCCAGTACTTC. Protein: CASSQSGGSQETQYF.

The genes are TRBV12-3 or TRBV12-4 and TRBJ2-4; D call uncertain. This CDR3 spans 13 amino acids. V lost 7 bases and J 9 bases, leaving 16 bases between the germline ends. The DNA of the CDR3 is TGTGCCAGCACCGCTACCTCCGGAAGCATTCAGTACTTC. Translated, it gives CASTATSGSIQYF.

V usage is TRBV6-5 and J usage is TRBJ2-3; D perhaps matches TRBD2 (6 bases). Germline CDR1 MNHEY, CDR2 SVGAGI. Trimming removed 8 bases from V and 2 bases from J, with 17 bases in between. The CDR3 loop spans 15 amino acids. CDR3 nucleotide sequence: TGTGCCAGCCAGATGGGGTGGAGGGACACAGATACGCAGTATTTT. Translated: CASQMGWRDTDTQYF.

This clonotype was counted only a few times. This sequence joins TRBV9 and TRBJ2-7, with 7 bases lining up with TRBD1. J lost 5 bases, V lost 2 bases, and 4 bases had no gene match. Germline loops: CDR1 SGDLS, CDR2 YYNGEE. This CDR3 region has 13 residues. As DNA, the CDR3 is TGTGCCAGCAGCGTGACAGGGATTGACGAGCAGTACTTC. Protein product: CASSVTGIDEQYF. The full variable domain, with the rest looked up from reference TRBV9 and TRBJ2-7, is DSGVTQTPKHLITATGQRVTLRCSPRSGDLSVYWYQQSLDQGLQFLIQYYNGEERAKGNILERFSAQQFPDLHSELNLSSLELGDSALYFCASSVTGIDEQYFGPGTRLTVT.

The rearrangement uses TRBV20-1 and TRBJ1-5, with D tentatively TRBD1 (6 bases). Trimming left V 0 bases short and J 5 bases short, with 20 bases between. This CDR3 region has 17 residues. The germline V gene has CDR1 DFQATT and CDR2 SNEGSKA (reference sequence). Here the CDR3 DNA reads TGCAGTGCTAGAGACTTCAGCGGGGGGGCTCGGGATCAGCCCCAGCATTTT. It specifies CSARDFSGGARDQPQHF.

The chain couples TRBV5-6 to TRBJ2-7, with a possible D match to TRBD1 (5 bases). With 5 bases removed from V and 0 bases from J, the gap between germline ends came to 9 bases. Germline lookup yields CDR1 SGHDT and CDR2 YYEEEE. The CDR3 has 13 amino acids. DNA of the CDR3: TGTGCCAGCAGGACAGTACGCTCCTACGAGCAGTACTTC. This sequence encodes CASRTVRSYEQYF.

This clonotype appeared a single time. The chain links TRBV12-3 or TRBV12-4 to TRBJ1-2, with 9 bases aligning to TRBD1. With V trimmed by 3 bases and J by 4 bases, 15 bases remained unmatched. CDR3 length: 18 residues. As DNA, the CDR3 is TGTGCCAGCAGTTTCTCCGGGACAGGGTTAGGGGCCACCTATGGCTACACCTTC. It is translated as CASSFSGTGLGATYGYTF.

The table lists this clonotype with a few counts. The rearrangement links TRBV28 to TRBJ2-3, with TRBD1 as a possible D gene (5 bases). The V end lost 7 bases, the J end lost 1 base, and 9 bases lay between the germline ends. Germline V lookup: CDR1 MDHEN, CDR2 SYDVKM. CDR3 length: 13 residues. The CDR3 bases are TGTGCCAGCACAGGGTCGGGCACAGATACGCAGTATTTT. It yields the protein CASTGSGTDTQYF.

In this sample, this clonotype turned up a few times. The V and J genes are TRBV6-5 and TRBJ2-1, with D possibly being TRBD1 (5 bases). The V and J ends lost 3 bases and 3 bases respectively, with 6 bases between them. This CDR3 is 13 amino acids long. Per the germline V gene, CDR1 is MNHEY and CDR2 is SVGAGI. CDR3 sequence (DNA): TGTGCCAGCAGTTATCAGGGCTACAATGAGCAGTTCTTC. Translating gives CASSYQGYNEQFF.

The CDR3 here is CSAARVNTGELFF. The DNA of the CDR3 is TGCAGTGCTGCGCGGGTCAATACCGGGGAGCTGTTTTTT. The V and J genes are TRBV20-1 and TRBJ2-2; possible D gene TRBD2, 5 bases. The CDR3 length is 13 residues. Germline loops: CDR1 DFQATT, CDR2 SNEGSKA (reference sequence). V was cut by 5 bases and J by 5 bases, with 12 bases left in between.

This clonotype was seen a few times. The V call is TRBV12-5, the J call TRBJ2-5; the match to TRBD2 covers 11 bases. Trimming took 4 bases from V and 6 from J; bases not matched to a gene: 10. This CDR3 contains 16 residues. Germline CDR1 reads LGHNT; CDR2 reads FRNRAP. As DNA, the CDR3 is TGTGCTAGTGGTTCGCGTAGTAGCGGGAGGGCAAAGACCCAGTACTTC. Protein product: CASGSRSSGRAKTQYF.

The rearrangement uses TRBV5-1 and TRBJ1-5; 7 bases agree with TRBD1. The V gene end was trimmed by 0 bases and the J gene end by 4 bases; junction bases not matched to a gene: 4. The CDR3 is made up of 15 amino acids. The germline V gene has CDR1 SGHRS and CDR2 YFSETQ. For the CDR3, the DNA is TGCGCCAGCAGCTTGGAGGGGACAGCAAATCAGCCCCAGCATTTT. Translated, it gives CASSLEGTANQPQHF.

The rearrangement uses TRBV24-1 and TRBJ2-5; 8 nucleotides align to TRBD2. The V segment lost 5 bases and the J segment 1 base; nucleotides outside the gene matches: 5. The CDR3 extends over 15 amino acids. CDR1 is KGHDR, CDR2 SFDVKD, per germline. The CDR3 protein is CATSGTGGPQETQYF. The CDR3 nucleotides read TGTGCCACCAGTGGAACGGGGGGGCCCCAAGAGACCCAGTACTTC.

The CDR3 DNA reads TGTGCCAGCAGCTCCATTGGGGGACTCTCGGGAAACACCATATATTTT. Protein product: CASSSIGGLSGNTIYF. This chain uses TRBV7-9 with TRBJ1-3, with D perhaps matching TRBD1 (5 bases). Germline values: CDR1 SEHNR, CDR2 FQNEAQ (reference sequence). V lost 4 bases, J lost 4 bases, and 17 bases lay in between. The CDR3 is 16 amino acids.

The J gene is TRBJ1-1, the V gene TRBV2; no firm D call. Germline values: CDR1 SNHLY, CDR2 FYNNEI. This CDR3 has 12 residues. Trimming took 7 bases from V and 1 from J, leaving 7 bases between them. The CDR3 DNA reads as TGTGCCAGCACCTCCTCGAACACTGAAGCTTTCTTT. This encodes CASTSSNTEAFF. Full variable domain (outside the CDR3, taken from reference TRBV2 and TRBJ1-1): EPEVTQTPSHQVTQMGQEVILRCVPISNHLYFYWYRQILGQKVEFLVSFYNNEISEKSEIFDDQFSVERPDGSNFTLKIRSTKLEDSAMYFCASTSSNTEAFFGQGTRLTVV.

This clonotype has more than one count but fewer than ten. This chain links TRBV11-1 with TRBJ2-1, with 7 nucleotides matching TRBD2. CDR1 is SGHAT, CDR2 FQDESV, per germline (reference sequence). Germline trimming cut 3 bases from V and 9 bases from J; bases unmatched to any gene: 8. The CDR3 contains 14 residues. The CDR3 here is CASSFWREIGEQFF. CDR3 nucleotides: TGTGCCAGCAGCTTTTGGCGGGAGATAGGTGAGCAGTTCTTC.

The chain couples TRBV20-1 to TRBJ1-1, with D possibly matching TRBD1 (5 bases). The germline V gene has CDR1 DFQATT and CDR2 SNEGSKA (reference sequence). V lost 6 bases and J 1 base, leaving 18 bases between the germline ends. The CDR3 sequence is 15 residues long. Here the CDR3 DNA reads TGCAGTGCCTACAACTACCCAGGGAGGAACACTGAAGCTTTCTTT. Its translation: CSAYNYPGRNTEAFF.